This T cell receptor beta chain was found in a study of CXCR3-negative and CXCR3-positive naive CD8 T cells. General study results and limits: Comparably high diversity marked both naive subsets, whereas memory CD8+ cells had much lower diversity. TRB CDR3 properties served as the basis for inferring TCR strength, and surface CD5 was comparable between naive subsets. Similar TRBV-TRBJ usage characterized naive CXCR3-negative and CXCR3-positive cells; memory cells differed.

The TRB cDNA libraries were prepared by 5' RACE with UMI labels. With the 5' RACE reads reprocessed, TCRdb shows one record per CDR3 protein and no DNA. In all, the sample yields 150,000 or so distinct CDR3 sequences. The CDR3 spans 11 residues. The germline gives CDR1 MDHEN, CDR2 SYDVKM. Concerning this clonotype: What it binds is unknown.

The chain links TRBV28 to TRBJ2-7. What was sequenced was naive CXCR3- CD8+ T cells from blood. As for subset: CD45RO-CCR7+CD27+CD95- naive CD8+ T cells lacking CXCR3 (TNR3-). The sequence was obtained from a human donor in good health. Some clones in this sample may be carry-over from other donors' samples. CDR3 region: CASSVDNEQYF.